These T cell receptor beta chains were read from a single sample in a study of STAT5B mutations in CD4+ large granular lymphocyte leukemia. Only in-frame clones appear in the TCRdb table, and some are missing; sequencing was by immunoSEQ multiplex PCR. The table includes some 40,000 clones, 75% to 85% detected once. The sequenced sample was CD4+ T cells from blood buffy coats. The receptors shown here come from a human donor in good health. The CDR3 runs from the conserved cysteine through the conserved F or W. A D gene is named only where the DNA matches it firmly. Not every row has a clone size; where given, it reads once, few, many or a size class.

v_gene: TRBV30; d_gene: .; abundance: .; j_gene: TRBJ1-4; CDR3nt: TGTGCCTGGGGAGGTGAGCCAGCAACTAATGAAAAACTGTTTTTT; CDR3aa: CAWGGEPATNEKLFF
v_gene: TRBV27; d_gene: TRBD2; abundance: .; j_gene: TRBJ2-5; CDR3nt: TGTGCCAGCAGTTTCCTGACTAGCGGGGGCCTCTACGAAGAGACCCAGTACTTC; CDR3aa: CASSFLTSGGLYEETQYF
v_gene: TRBV7-2; d_gene: .; abundance: .; j_gene: TRBJ2-2; CDR3nt: TGTGCCAGCAGCTTAGCGAGGGGGAGCACCGGGGAGCTGTTTTTT; CDR3aa: CASSLARGSTGELFF
v_gene: TRBV10-2; d_gene: .; abundance: .; j_gene: TRBJ2-7; CDR3nt: TGCGCCAGCAGTGAGTACAGTTCCACCTACGAGCAGTACTTC; CDR3aa: CASSEYSSTYEQYF
v_gene: TRBV30; d_gene: .; abundance: .; j_gene: TRBJ1-1; CDR3nt: TGTGCCTGGAGGAAGGGGATGAACACTGAAGCTTTCTTT; CDR3aa: CAWRKGMNTEAFF
v_gene: TRBV5-6; d_gene: TRBD1; abundance: .; j_gene: TRBJ1-5; CDR3nt: TGTGCCAGCAGCTTTACAGGGGAGCAGCCCCAGCATTTT; CDR3aa: CASSFTGEQPQHF
v_gene: TRBV6-6; d_gene: .; abundance: .; j_gene: TRBJ2-7; CDR3nt: TGTGCCAGCAGCTCCGGGACACCGTCCTACGAGCAGTACTTC; CDR3aa: CASSSGTPSYEQYF
v_gene: TRBV28; d_gene: .; abundance: .; j_gene: TRBJ1-6; CDR3nt: TGTGCCAGCAGTGGGGGTCTCGGCGGTTCACCCCTCCACTTT; CDR3aa: CASSGGLGGSPLHF
v_gene: TRBV6-5; d_gene: .; abundance: .; j_gene: TRBJ1-5; CDR3nt: TGTGCCAGCAGTTATGGGGGATCTAATCAGCCCCAGCATTTT; CDR3aa: CASSYGGSNQPQHF
v_gene: TRBV11-2; d_gene: .; abundance: .; j_gene: TRBJ1-1; CDR3nt: TGTGCCAGCAGCTCCGTGGGCCTTCGATCGCAGAACACTGAAGCTTTCTTT; CDR3aa: CASSSVGLRSQNTEAFF
v_gene: TRBV4-3; d_gene: TRBD2; abundance: .; j_gene: TRBJ2-7; CDR3nt: TGCGCCAGCAGCCCATCGGGACTAGTAAGCGAGCAGTACTTC; CDR3aa: CASSPSGLVSEQYF
v_gene: TRBV19; d_gene: .; abundance: once; j_gene: TRBJ1-5; CDR3nt: TGTGCCAGTAGTATCGGCGGGGCTAGAAATCAGCCCCAGCATTTT; CDR3aa: CASSIGGARNQPQHF
v_gene: TRBV4-2; d_gene: .; abundance: .; j_gene: TRBJ2-7; CDR3nt: TGTGCCAGCAGCCAAGAAGGTAGTCCTCAAACCTACGAGCAGTACTTC; CDR3aa: CASSQEGSPQTYEQYF
v_gene: TRBV4-2; d_gene: .; abundance: .; j_gene: TRBJ1-1; CDR3nt: TGTGCCAGCAGCCGGGAACAGGGGAACACTGAAGCTTTCTTT; CDR3aa: CASSREQGNTEAFF
v_gene: TRBV4-2; d_gene: TRBD2; abundance: .; j_gene: TRBJ2-5; CDR3nt: TGTGCCAGCAGCCAAGAGGGCGGGGGGCCTGAAGAGACCCAGTACTTC; CDR3aa: CASSQEGGGPEETQYF
v_gene: TRBV30; d_gene: .; abundance: .; j_gene: TRBJ2-2; CDR3nt: TGTGCCTGGAGTGTCAAACAGAACACCGGGGAGCTGTTTTTT; CDR3aa: CAWSVKQNTGELFF
v_gene: TRBV5-1; d_gene: .; abundance: once; j_gene: TRBJ1-1; CDR3nt: TGCGCCAGCAGCTTATGGATGCAGAACACTGAAGCTTTCTTT; CDR3aa: CASSLWMQNTEAFF
v_gene: TRBV6-5; d_gene: .; abundance: .; j_gene: TRBJ1-1; CDR3nt: TGTGCCAGCAGTTACCAGACTAACACTGAAGCTTTCTTT; CDR3aa: CASSYQTNTEAFF
v_gene: TRBV30; d_gene: TRBD2; abundance: .; j_gene: TRBJ2-3; CDR3nt: TGTGCCTGGAGTGTAATGCGGCGGTCTTGGGGGGTAGCGGGAGGGAGGAGCACAGATACGCAGTATTTT; CDR3aa: CAWSVMRRSWGVAGGRSTDTQYF
v_gene: TRBV9; d_gene: .; abundance: once; j_gene: TRBJ2-3; CDR3nt: TGTGCCAGCAGCGTAGGCGGCTCCGGGCACACAGATACGCAGTATTTT; CDR3aa: CASSVGGSGHTDTQYF
v_gene: TRBV7-6; d_gene: TRBD1; abundance: few; j_gene: TRBJ2-1; CDR3nt: TGTGCCAGCAACGAGTATGGACAGGGTTTCAATGAGCAGTTCTTC; CDR3aa: CASNEYGQGFNEQFF
v_gene: TRBV14; d_gene: .; abundance: few; j_gene: TRBJ1-1; CDR3nt: TGTGCCAGCAGCCCGTGGGACACCCCGAACACTGAAGCTTTCTTT; CDR3aa: CASSPWDTPNTEAFF